This entry lists 4 T cell receptor beta chains sequenced from one sample in a study of neurological immune-mediated disorders. MiXCR, applied by TCRdb to the 5' RACE reads, yields one record per CDR3 protein. The sample includes under 90,000 distinct CDR3 sequences, roughly 10% of them seen just once. Noted time point: longitudinal time-point 1 (baseline). The sample comprised PBMCs. The receptor set was obtained from a young man in good health.

At least ten counts were recorded for this clonotype. V is TRBV20-1 and J is TRBJ1-5, with 7 bases lining up with TRBD1. This CDR3 has 18 amino acids. The V and J ends lost 4 bases and 0 bases, in that order; junction bases with no gene match: 15. Germline lookup yields CDR1 DFQATT and CDR2 SNEGSKA (reference sequence). Here the CDR3 reads CSAIQGYQKIYSNQPQHF. The DNA for the CDR3 is TGCAGTGCTATACAGGGGTACCAGAAGATATATAGCAATCAGCCCCAGCATTTT.

At least ten counts were recorded for this clonotype. CDR3: CASSYGGQGTDTQYF. In DNA form, the CDR3 reads TGTGCCAGCAGTTACGGAGGACAGGGCACAGATACGCAGTATTTT. V usage is TRBV6-5 and J usage is TRBJ2-3, with 7 bases identical to TRBD1. The germline gives CDR1 MNHEY, CDR2 SVGAGI. The CDR3 extends over 15 amino acids. The V segment lost 2 bases and the J segment 1 base; nucleotides outside the gene matches: 3.

This clonotype was seen ten or more times. The chain links TRBV15 to TRBJ2-5; 9 nucleotides line up with TRBD2. Germline V gene sequence: CDR1 LNHNV, CDR2 YYDKDF (reference sequence). This CDR3 region has 18 residues. Unmatched junction bases numbered 12, after V lost 0 bases and J lost 4 bases. CDR3 nucleotides: TGTGCCACCAGCAGAGATGGTTCAAGCGGGAGGATGGGAGAGACCCAGTACTTC. Protein: CATSRDGSSGRMGETQYF.

This clonotype was counted at least ten times. The chain joins TRBV20-1 to TRBJ2-7, with TRBD2 matching 14 bases. Unmatched junction bases numbered 15, after V lost 5 bases and J lost 6 bases. This CDR3 is built from 17 residues. Looked up from germline, CDR1 is DFQATT and CDR2 is SNEGSKA (reference sequence). This CDR3 reads CSAPRGTSGSSLLEQYF. Here the CDR3 DNA reads TGCAGTGCTCCCAGGGGGACTAGCGGGAGCTCCCTCCTCGAGCAGTACTTC.